A single T cell receptor (beta chain) is shown here with its context. The entry originates in a study of blood T cell repertoires in COVID-19. Overall study: The study drew acute and convalescent COVID-19 samples from the United States, Italy and Spain. The analysed material was cDNA or gDNA that came from T cells, B-cell-depleted T cells, or PBMCs.

The CDR3 loop spans 18 amino acids. Trimming took 5 bases from V and 4 from J; bases not matched to a gene: 14. The germline V gene has CDR1 SGHVS and CDR2 FQNEAQ. In the authors' methods: The assay estimated nucleated cells by amplifying reference gene primers. This table comes from immunoSEQ multiplex PCR, and its TCRdb copy is limited to in-frame clones, with some not included. That table is the source of V, J and clone size, and D and trimming were worked out from the DNA. Of about 110,000 clones listed, roughly 80% are singletons. This sequence was found in a man aged 65 to 79 with active or convalescent COVID-19. This chain connects TRBV7-8 to TRBJ2-1, with 10 bases aligning to TRBD2. Sequenced input: peripheral blood. In DNA, the CDR3 is TGTGCCAGCAGCCGGGGGTTAGCGGGGGGTACCATGTACAATGAGCAGTTCTTC. This encodes CASSRGLAGGTMYNEQFF.